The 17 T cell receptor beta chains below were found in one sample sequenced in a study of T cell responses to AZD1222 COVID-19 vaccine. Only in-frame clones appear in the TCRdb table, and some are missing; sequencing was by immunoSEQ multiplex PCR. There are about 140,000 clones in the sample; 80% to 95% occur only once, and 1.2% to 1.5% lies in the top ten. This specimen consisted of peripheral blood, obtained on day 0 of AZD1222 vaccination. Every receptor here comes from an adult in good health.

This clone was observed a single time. The CDR3 DNA sequence: TGTGCCACCAGTGATCATTCCAGGGTGTATACCTTC. Encoded protein: CATSDHSRVYTF. The chain joins TRBV24-1 to TRBJ1-2; possible D gene TRBD1, 5 bases. CDR1 is KGHDR, CDR2 SFDVKD, per germline. Deletions cut 3 bases from V and 14 bases from J, with 15 bases between. The length of the CDR3 is 12 residues.

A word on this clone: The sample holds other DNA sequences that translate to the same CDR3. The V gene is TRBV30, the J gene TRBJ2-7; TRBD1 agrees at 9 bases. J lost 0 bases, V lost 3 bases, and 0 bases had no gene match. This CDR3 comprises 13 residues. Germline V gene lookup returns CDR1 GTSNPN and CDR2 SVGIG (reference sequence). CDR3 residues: CAWRGQGSYEQYF. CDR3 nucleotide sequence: TGTGCCTGGAGGGGACAGGGCTCCTACGAGCAGTACTTC.

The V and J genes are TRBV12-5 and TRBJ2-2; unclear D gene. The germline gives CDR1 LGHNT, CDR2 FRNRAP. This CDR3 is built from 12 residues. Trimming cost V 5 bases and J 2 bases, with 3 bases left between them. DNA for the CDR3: TGTGCTAGTGGTCTAAACACCGGGGAGCTGTTTTTT. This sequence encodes CASGLNTGELFF.

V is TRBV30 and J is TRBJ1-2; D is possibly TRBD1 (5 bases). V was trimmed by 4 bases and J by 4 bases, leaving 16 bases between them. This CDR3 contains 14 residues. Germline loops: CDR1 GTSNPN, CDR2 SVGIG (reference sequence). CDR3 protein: CAWTLGDDLYGYTF. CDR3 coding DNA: TGTGCCTGGACCCTGGGGGACGATCTCTATGGCTACACCTTC.

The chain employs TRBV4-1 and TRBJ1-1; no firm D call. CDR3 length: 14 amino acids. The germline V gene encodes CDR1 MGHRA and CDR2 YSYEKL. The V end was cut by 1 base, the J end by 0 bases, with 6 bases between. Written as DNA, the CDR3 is TGCGCCAGCAGCCAAGCGGTTTTGAACACTGAAGCTTTCTTT. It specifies CASSQAVLNTEAFF.

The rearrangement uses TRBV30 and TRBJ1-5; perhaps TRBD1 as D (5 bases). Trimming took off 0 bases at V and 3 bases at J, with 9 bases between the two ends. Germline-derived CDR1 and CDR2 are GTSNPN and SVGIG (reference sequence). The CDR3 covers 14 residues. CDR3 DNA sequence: TGTGCCTGGAGTGTAGGAGGGGACAATCAGCCCCAGCATTTT. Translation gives CAWSVGGDNQPQHF.

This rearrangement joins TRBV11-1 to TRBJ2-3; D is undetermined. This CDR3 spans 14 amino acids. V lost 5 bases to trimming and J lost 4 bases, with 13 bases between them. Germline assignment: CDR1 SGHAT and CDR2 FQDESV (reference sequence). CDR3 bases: TGTGCCAGCAGCAGAGGTCCAGGTGCAGATACGCAGTATTTT. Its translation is CASSRGPGADTQYF.

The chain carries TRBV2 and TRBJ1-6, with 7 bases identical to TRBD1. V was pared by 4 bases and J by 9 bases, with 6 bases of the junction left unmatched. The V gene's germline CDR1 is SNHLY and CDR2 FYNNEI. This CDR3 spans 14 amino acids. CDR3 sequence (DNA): TGTGCCAGCAGTGTACAGGGGTCGGGTTCACCCCTCCACTTT. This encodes CASSVQGSGSPLHF.

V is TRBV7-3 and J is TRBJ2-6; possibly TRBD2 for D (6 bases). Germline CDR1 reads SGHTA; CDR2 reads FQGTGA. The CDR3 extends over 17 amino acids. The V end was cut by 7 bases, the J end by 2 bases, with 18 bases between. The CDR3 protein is CASIPAGGVAGANVLTF. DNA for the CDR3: TGTGCCAGCATCCCTGCAGGCGGGGTGGCTGGGGCCAACGTCCTGACTTTC.

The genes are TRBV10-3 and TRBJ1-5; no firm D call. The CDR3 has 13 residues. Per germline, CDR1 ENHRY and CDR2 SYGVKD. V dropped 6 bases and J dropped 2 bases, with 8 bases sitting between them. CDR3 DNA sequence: TGTGCCATCAGCTCTAGGGGCAATCAGCCCCAGCATTTT. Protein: CAISSRGNQPQHF.

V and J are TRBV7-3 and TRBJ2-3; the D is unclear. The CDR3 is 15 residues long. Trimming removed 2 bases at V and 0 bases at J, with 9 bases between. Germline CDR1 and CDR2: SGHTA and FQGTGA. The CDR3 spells CASSLLAASTDTQYF. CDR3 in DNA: TGTGCCAGCAGCTTATTAGCTGCTAGCACAGATACGCAGTATTTT.

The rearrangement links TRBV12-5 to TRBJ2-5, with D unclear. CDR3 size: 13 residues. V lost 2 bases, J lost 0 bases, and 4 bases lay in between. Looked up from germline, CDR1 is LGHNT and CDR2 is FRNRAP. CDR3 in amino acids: CASGLPYQETQYF. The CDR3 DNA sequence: TGTGCTAGTGGTTTGCCATACCAAGAGACCCAGTACTTC. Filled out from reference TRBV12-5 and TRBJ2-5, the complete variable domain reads DARVTQTPRHKVTEMGQEVTMRCQPILGHNTVFWYRQTMMQGLELLAYFRNRAPLDDSGMPKDRFSAEMPDATLATLKIQPSEPRDSAVYFCASGLPYQETQYFGPGTRLLVL.

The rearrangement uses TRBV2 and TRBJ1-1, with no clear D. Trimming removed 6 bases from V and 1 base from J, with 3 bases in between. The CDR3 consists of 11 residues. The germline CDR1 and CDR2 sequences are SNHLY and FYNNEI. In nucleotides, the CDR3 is TGTGCCAGCAGGACGAACACTGAAGCTTTCTTT. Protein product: CASRTNTEAFF. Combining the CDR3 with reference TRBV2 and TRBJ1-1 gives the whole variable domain EPEVTQTPSHQVTQMGQEVILRCVPISNHLYFYWYRQILGQKVEFLVSFYNNEISEKSEIFDDQFSVERPDGSNFTLKIRSTKLEDSAMYFCASRTNTEAFFGQGTRLTVV.

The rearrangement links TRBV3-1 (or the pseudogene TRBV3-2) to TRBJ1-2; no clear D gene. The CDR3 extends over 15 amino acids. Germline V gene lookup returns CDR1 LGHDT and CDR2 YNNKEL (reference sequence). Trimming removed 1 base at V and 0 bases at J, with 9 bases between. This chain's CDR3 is CASSQAVQPNYGYTF. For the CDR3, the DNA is TGTGCCAGCAGCCAAGCAGTACAGCCTAACTATGGCTACACCTTC.

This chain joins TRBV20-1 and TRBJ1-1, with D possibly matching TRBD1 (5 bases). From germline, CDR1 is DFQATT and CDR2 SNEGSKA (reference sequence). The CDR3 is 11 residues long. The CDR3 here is CRGIGLAEAFF. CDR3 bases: TGCCGGGGGATTGGCTTGGCTGAAGCTTTCTTT.

CDR3 nucleotide sequence: TGTGCCAGCAGCTTGGGGACAGGGGAAATCGAAAAACTGTTTTTT. As protein: CASSLGTGEIEKLFF. The chain carries TRBV7-9 and TRBJ1-4; 10 bases match TRBD1. V was clipped by 3 bases and J by 8 bases; unmatched bases: 6. CDR3 length: 15 residues. CDR1 is SEHNR and CDR2 is FQNEAQ in the germline V gene (reference sequence).

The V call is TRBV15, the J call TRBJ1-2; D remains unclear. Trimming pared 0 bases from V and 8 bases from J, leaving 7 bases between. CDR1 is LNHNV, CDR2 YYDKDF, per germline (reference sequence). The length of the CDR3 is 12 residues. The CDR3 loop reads CATSRDQAGYTF. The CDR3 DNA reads TGTGCCACCAGCAGAGATCAGGCGGGCTACACCTTC.